The entry below describes one TCR beta chain. The assay was immunoSEQ multiplex PCR, and TCRdb's table has in-frame clones only and misses some. The sample includes about 72,000 clones, about nine tenths of them seen just once. This entry is derived from a study of T cells after somatic rescue of genetic block. V was pared by 1 base and J by 3 bases, with 7 bases between. The CDR3 is 13 amino acids. The germline V gene encodes CDR1 SGHRS and CDR2 YFSETQ. This chain joins TRBV5-1 and TRBJ1-1, with D uncertain. This receptor was obtained from a man between 25 and 39 years old. Sequencing was carried out using peripheral blood mononuclear cells (PBMCs). CDR3: CASSLKGDTEAFF. In nucleotides, the CDR3 is TGCGCCAGCAGCTTGAAGGGAGACACTGAAGCTTTCTTT.